The clone carrying this T cell receptor beta chain occurred a few times. The antigen is unknown. These data belong to a study of T cell repertoires in cytomegalovirus infection. Study background: It was the public TCR beta signatures that indicated both CMV infection and matching HLA type.

Via MiXCR, TCRdb re-called the reads, giving one row per CDR3 protein. The repertoire holds fewer than 550,000 distinct CDR3 sequences, with 16% as singletons. Whole-study results and caveats: HLA-C-restricted TCR beta clonotypes specific for CMV led the ex vivo response. CMV carriers with the relevant HLA were identified by cumulative public TCR beta family frequency.

This sequence originates from a human donor in good health (CMV status not recorded). Some clones in this sample may be carry-over from other donors' samples. Material: CD8+ T cells from PBMCs.

The CDR3, as DNA: TGTGCCACCAGGGAAACAGGGCTCGAGGAGCAGTACTTC. Encoded protein: CATRETGLEEQYF. The chain uses TRBV15 and TRBJ2-7; D is perhaps TRBD1 (6 bases). V shed 6 bases and J shed 7 bases, with 16 bases lying between them. This CDR3 contains 13 residues. CDR1 LNHNV and CDR2 YYDKDF come from the germline V gene (reference sequence).